The rows below give T cell receptor beta chains drawn from one sample of a study of T cells in Graves' hyperthyroidism and ophthalmopathy. TCRdb re-called the multiplex PCR reads with MiXCR, one entry per CDR3 protein. The top ten clones hold roughly 31% of a sample with under 300,000 distinct CDR3 sequences, roughly 15% of them seen once. The sample was blood. The receptors come from a woman aged 45-65 years with Graves' hyperthyroidism that later progressed to Graves' ophthalmopathy. Both conserved end residues are trimmed from each CDR3.

TRBV7-9 ASSRNSYEQY
TRBV19 ASSMGGDSHTEAF
TRBV20-1 SAWTSSSGNTIY
TRBV7-2 ASSKTGGVGYT
TRBV6-1 ASKWSSGPYEQY
TRBV30 AWKDRGKNIQY
TRBV30 AWRSYRGRNTEAF
TRBV5-1 ASRAGLQSNEQF
TRBV5-4 ASSLLSGGMGEQY
TRBV12-3/TRBV12-4 ASSWRGNQPQH
TRBV20-1 SAEVGTSRYEQY
TRBV7-6 ASSLSGLAVQSSYNEQF
TRBV19 ASRKADTQY
TRBV28 ASSSHRDNSYEQY
TRBV11-2 ASRIGYRSYEQY
TRBV18 ASSPGTVATEAF
TRBV4-1 ASSSVLRESDTQY
TRBV19 ASKRAEEGYEQY
TRBV11-2 ASSLVRGNTGELF
TRBV7-2 ASSVSRATTEAF
TRBV5-5 ASSQGAGAGLGEQF
TRBV6-5 ASSYSVGGQETQY
TRBV5-6 ASSFADGYNEQF
TRBV11-2 ASSPIRTAHYEQY
TRBV30 AWSYWATGAKNIQY
TRBV7-2 ASSLRRGANTGELF
TRBV9 ASSVAMTSGSNEQF
TRBV4-1 ASSQVHLGGGQIKGYT
TRBV27 ASSLTFLGTGYT
TRBV6-2/TRBV6-3 ASGSGLAGGPDTQY
TRBV20-1 SADPGTANYGYT
TRBV27 ASSPSGALRTDTQY
TRBV30 AWSVRKAVNRAPQH
TRBV18 ASSSLGTSAIEQF
TRBV12-3/TRBV12-4 ASSRPGQTTYEQY
TRBV5-1 ASSLGGQGIPGPGETQY
TRBV7-9 ASSLDHHGYT
TRBV7-9 ASSFSRGANTEAF
TRBV10-2 ASSGSAGLAKNIQY
TRBV12-3/TRBV12-4 ASSLEGAGPDTQY
TRBV20-1 SAKRGGGELF
TRBV20-1 SVLPNGYT
TRBV5-6 ASSFRAAETEAF
TRBV7-9 ASRGVTDTQY
TRBV4-1 ASSRSRDRSNSPLH
TRBV5-1 ASSLVGGGPRNHQPQH
TRBV25-1 ASSEWGGSSTDTQY
TRBV28 ASSLRGASVQETQY
TRBV5-1 ASRPGRSSNQPQH
TRBV20-1 SARGDRRIYGYT
TRBV20-1 SAQGTVGYNEQF
TRBV7-2 ASSPLRTLFPSEQY
TRBV20-1 SENRDSNNEQF
TRBV7-9 ASRETSGGYNEQF
TRBV2 ASSGGTSGGLEQY
TRBV28 ASSPPRAANNEQF